Below, 28 T cell receptor beta chains from the same sample are listed, as sequenced in a study of shared clonotypes between healthy human individuals (dated by TCRdb to about 2020). Library preparation was by the immunoSEQ multiplex PCR assay. TCRdb holds this immuneACCESS table with in-frame rearrangements only. Some clones are missing; in checked studies, unresolved V genes explain under half, and the rest has no known cause. The sample profile shows millions of clones; 85% to 95% of them were found once. 0.35% to 0.5% of the sample lies in the top ten. What was sequenced was naive CD4+ T cells from PBMCs. Sample cell subset or site, as interpreted from the label and publication: CD45RA+ positively selected. Source of these receptors: a man younger than 35 in good health. Some clones in this sample may be carry-over from other donors' samples.

The chain couples TRBV13 to TRBJ2-7, with TRBD2 matching 12 bases. This CDR3 is 17 amino acids long. V was clipped by 0 bases and J by 6 bases; unmatched bases: 9. Germline loops: CDR1 PRHDT, CDR2 FYEKMQ (reference sequence). The CDR3 region has the DNA TGTGCCAGCAGCTTAGGTGCTAGCGGGAGGGGGTACGCCGAGCAGTACTTC. This gives the protein CASSLGASGRGYAEQYF. Based on the CDR3 plus reference TRBV13 and TRBJ2-7, the full variable domain is AAGVIQSPRHLIKEKRETATLKCYPIPRHDTVYWYQQGPGQDPQFLISFYEKMQSDKGSIPDRFSAQQFSDYHSELNMSSLELGDSALYFCASSLGASGRGYAEQYFGPGTRLTVT.

The chain carries TRBV7-3 and TRBJ2-3, with D possibly TRBD1 on 5 matching bases. Trimming took off 0 bases at V and 3 bases at J, with 13 bases between the two ends. The CDR3 covers 16 residues. CDR1 and CDR2 from the germline V gene are SGHTA and FQGTGA. The CDR3 bases are TGTGCCAGCAGCTTAACCCCCGGCCCAGGGACAGATACGCAGTATTTT. Translation: CASSLTPGPGTDTQYF.

The J gene is TRBJ2-2, the V gene TRBV27, with 11 positions matching TRBD2. The ends lost 0 bases at V and 6 bases at J; junction bases unmatched: 12. The length of the CDR3 is 19 residues. CDR1 and CDR2 from the germline V gene are MNHEY and SMNVEV (reference sequence). The CDR3 DNA reads TGTGCCAGCAGTTTATCGAGGATAGCGGGAGGGCCCCCCGCCGGGGAGCTGTTTTTT. Translation: CASSLSRIAGGPPAGELFF.

This clone occurred a few times. The chain carries TRBV5-6 and TRBJ1-1; perhaps TRBD1 as D (5 bases). V lost 4 bases, J lost 5 bases, and 15 bases lay in between. The CDR3 is made up of 14 amino acids. Germline V CDR1 and CDR2: SGHDT, YYEEEE. CDR3 DNA: TGTGCCAGCAGCCCTCGAGGGGCTTGGACTGAAGCTTTCTTT. Its protein product is CASSPRGAWTEAFF.

Points on this clone: Additional DNA sequences in this sample encode the identical CDR3. The rearrangement joins TRBV5-1 to TRBJ2-3, with D unresolved. This CDR3 region has 12 residues. Germline CDR1 is SGHRS and CDR2 is YFSETQ. V lost 0 bases, J lost 5 bases, and 4 bases lay in between. CDR3 region: CASSLVGDTQYF. The CDR3, as DNA: TGCGCCAGCAGCTTGGTGGGAGATACGCAGTATTTT.

To note about this clone: This CDR3 is also generated by other DNA sequences in the sample. The chain couples TRBV7-2 to TRBJ2-7; D remains unclear. Looked up from germline, CDR1 is SGHTA and CDR2 is FQGNSA. Trimming shortened V by 2 bases and J by 2 bases, and 7 bases separated the two germline ends. The CDR3 has 13 amino acids. The CDR3 region is CASSLLQTYEQYF. The CDR3 DNA is TGTGCCAGCAGCTTATTACAGACCTACGAGCAGTACTTC. The full variable domain, its missing parts supplied by reference TRBV7-2 and TRBJ2-7, is GAGVSQSPSNKVTEKGKDVELRCDPISGHTALYWYRQSLGQGLEFLIYFQGNSAPDKSGLPSDRFSAERTGGSVSTLTIQRTQQEDSAVYLCASSLLQTYEQYFGPGTRLTVT.

The chain has TRBV6-5 and TRBJ2-1; weak D call: TRBD2 (6 bases). This CDR3 region has 12 residues. The V end was cut by 2 bases, the J end by 12 bases, with 11 bases between. Looked up from germline, CDR1 is MNHEY and CDR2 is SVGAGI. The CDR3 region is CASSYVGGLQFF. The CDR3 DNA reads TGTGCCAGCAGTTACGTCGGGGGACTGCAGTTCTTC.

The chain carries TRBV9 and TRBJ2-7, with 11 bases that match TRBD1. The V and J ends lost 3 bases and 6 bases, in that order; junction bases with no gene match: 8. The CDR3 sequence is 15 residues long. Per the germline V gene, CDR1 is SGDLS and CDR2 is YYNGEE. The CDR3 here is CASSELGDRGFEQYF. CDR3 coding DNA: TGTGCCAGCAGCGAGCTCGGGGACAGGGGGTTCGAGCAGTACTTC.

The CDR3 spells CASSFLAGPAYNEQFF. CDR3 bases: TGCGCCAGCAGCTTTTTAGCGGGACCCGCCTACAATGAGCAGTTCTTC. The rearrangement links TRBV5-1 to TRBJ2-1, with 8 bases matching TRBD2. The CDR3 loop spans 16 amino acids. V dropped 2 bases and J dropped 2; count of bases not matched to a gene: 6. Looked up from germline, CDR1 is SGHRS and CDR2 is YFSETQ.

In this sample, this clone turned up once. This same CDR3 is encoded by further DNA sequences in the sample. This chain connects TRBV7-9 to TRBJ2-5, with D hard to call. The CDR3 extends over 14 amino acids. V lost 1 base, J lost 5 bases, and 11 bases lay in between. Germline assignment: CDR1 SEHNR and CDR2 FQNEAQ (reference sequence). DNA of the CDR3: TGTGCCAGCAGCTTAGGCGGCTCCAGGGAGACCCAGTACTTC. Its translation: CASSLGGSRETQYF.

V and J are TRBV6-5 and TRBJ2-7, with a possible D match to TRBD2 (5 bases). CDR1 is MNHEY and CDR2 is SVGAGI in the germline V gene. The V gene lost 5 bases and the J gene lost 0 bases, with 11 bases spanning the gap. The CDR3 sequence is 14 residues long. The CDR3, as DNA: TGTGCCAGCAGTAGGGCCCGGGGCTCCTACGAGCAGTACTTC. Encoded protein: CASSRARGSYEQYF.

V is TRBV11-2 and J is TRBJ2-3; 8 bases align to TRBD2. From germline, CDR1 is SGHAT and CDR2 FQNNGV. The CDR3 consists of 13 residues. V was pared by 5 bases and J by 6 bases, with 4 bases of the junction left unmatched. This CDR3 reads CASSPGGGDTQYF. Written as DNA, the CDR3 is TGTGCCAGCAGCCCCGGGGGGGGCGATACGCAGTATTTT.

The CDR3 here is CASSKRILGTADFYGYTF. CDR3 nucleotides: TGTGCCAGCAGCAAACGAATTTTAGGGACCGCCGACTTTTATGGCTACACCTTC. The chain combines TRBV7-2 with TRBJ1-2, with D possibly matching TRBD1 (5 bases). The CDR3 covers 18 residues. The V and J ends lost 5 bases and 5 bases respectively, with 27 bases between them. Germline values: CDR1 SGHTA, CDR2 FQGNSA.

For this clone: This same CDR3 is encoded by further DNA sequences in the sample. This chain uses TRBV15 with TRBJ2-3; D is uncertain. The germline gives CDR1 LNHNV, CDR2 YYDKDF (reference sequence). The CDR3 is 12 amino acids. Trimming pared 1 base from V and 3 bases from J, leaving 2 bases between. Here the CDR3 DNA reads TGTGCCACCAGCAGAGGAACAGATACGCAGTATTTT. Amino acids: CATSRGTDTQYF.

V is TRBV9 and J is TRBJ2-3, with D possibly being TRBD2 (5 bases). Germline CDR1 reads SGDLS; CDR2 reads YYNGEE. With 1 base removed from V and 0 bases from J, the gap between germline ends came to 9 bases. The CDR3 covers 15 residues. DNA for the CDR3: TGTGCCAGCAGCGTACGGGGAATTAGCACAGATACGCAGTATTTT. This codes for CASSVRGISTDTQYF.

The rearrangement uses TRBV28 and TRBJ2-1; TRBD1 matches 7 bases. Germline V CDR1 and CDR2: MDHEN, SYDVKM. The V segment lost 4 bases and the J segment 8 bases; nucleotides outside the gene matches: 8. The CDR3 runs to 14 residues. The CDR3 region has the DNA TGTGCCAGCAGTTCACCGACAGGGTCCCATGAGCAGTTCTTC. This encodes CASSSPTGSHEQFF.

V usage is TRBV15 and J usage is TRBJ1-2; D unclear. The germline CDR1 and CDR2 sequences are LNHNV and YYDKDF (reference sequence). V dropped 5 bases and J dropped 5 bases, with 18 bases sitting between them. CDR3 length equals 15 residues. The CDR3 spells CATSPIQRVGYGYTF. The CDR3 bases are TGTGCCACCAGCCCAATTCAGCGTGTCGGGTATGGCTACACCTTC. The entire variable domain, with the rest obtained from reference TRBV15 and TRBJ1-2, is as follows: DAMVIQNPRYQVTQFGKPVTLSCSQTLNHNVMYWYQQKSSQAPKLLFHYYDKDFNNEADTPDNFQSRRPNTSFCFLDIRSPGLGDTAMYLCATSPIQRVGYGYTFGSGTRLTVV.

Worth noting for this clone: Other DNA sequences in this specimen translate into the identical CDR3. The genes are TRBV18 and TRBJ2-3, with 9 bases fitting TRBD1. The CDR3 spans 14 residues. The ends lost 3 bases at V and 3 bases at J; junction bases unmatched: 1. Germline CDR1 and CDR2: KGHSH and LQKENI. The CDR3 spells CASSPGQGTDTQYF. The DNA of the CDR3 is TGTGCCAGCTCACCGGGACAGGGTACAGATACGCAGTATTTT.

The gene calls are TRBV2 and TRBJ1-4; D may be TRBD1 (6 bases). Trimming cost V 4 bases and J 2 bases, with 11 bases left between them. CDR3 length: 15 amino acids. CDR1 is SNHLY and CDR2 is FYNNEI in the germline V gene. The CDR3 nucleotides read TGTGCCAGCAGTGTGGGGGGCGCGACTAATGAAAAACTGTTTTTT. Its translation is CASSVGGATNEKLFF.

The chain links TRBV7-9 to TRBJ1-6, with 7 bases lining up with TRBD1. Germline CDR1 reads SEHNR; CDR2 reads FQNEAQ (reference sequence). With V trimmed by 4 bases and J by 8 bases, 2 bases remained unmatched. This CDR3 is 13 amino acids long. The CDR3 loop is CASSSTGDSPLHF. The CDR3 region has the DNA TGTGCCAGCAGCTCTACAGGGGATTCACCCCTCCACTTT.

The gene calls are TRBV9 and TRBJ2-1; perhaps TRBD1 as D (6 bases). The CDR3 totals 16 residues. V was trimmed by 4 bases and J by 2 bases, leaving 16 bases between them. Germline values: CDR1 SGDLS, CDR2 YYNGEE. The CDR3 loop reads CASSLVGRGAYNEQFF. The CDR3 coding sequence is TGTGCCAGCAGCTTAGTCGGCAGGGGTGCCTACAATGAGCAGTTCTTC.

The rearrangement uses TRBV5-5 and TRBJ2-2, with 7 bases matching TRBD2. The CDR3 contains 16 residues. The germline V gene encodes CDR1 SGHKS and CDR2 YYEKEE (reference sequence). Trimming at V came to 3 bases and at J to 4 bases, leaving 9 bases not matched to a gene. CDR3 DNA sequence: TGTGCCAGCAGCTCTAGCGGCCAAAGGGGCACCGGGGAGCTGTTTTTT. It translates to CASSSSGQRGTGELFF. Complete variable domain (other parts from reference TRBV5-5 and TRBJ2-2): DAGVTQSPTHLIKTRGQQVTLRCSPISGHKSVSWYQQVLGQGPQFIFQYYEKEERGRGNFPDRFSARQFPNYSSELNVNALLLGDSALYLCASSSSGQRGTGELFFGEGSRLTVL.

This clone was seen once. The chain carries TRBV7-8 and TRBJ1-1; D unclear. The CDR3 length is 14 residues. Germline V gene lookup returns CDR1 SGHVS and CDR2 FQNEAQ. The ends were cut back, 3 bases at V and 7 bases at J, with 15 bases in the middle. The chain's CDR3 is CASSFDVGYGEAFF. The CDR3 nucleotides are TGTGCCAGCAGCTTTGACGTAGGGTATGGTGAAGCTTTCTTT.

The V and J genes are TRBV5-4 and TRBJ2-5; a possible D gene is TRBD2 (5 bases). This CDR3 region has 16 residues. The germline V and J ends were trimmed by 4 bases and 7 bases, with 23 bases remaining between them. CDR1 SGHNT and CDR2 YYREEE come from the germline V gene (reference sequence). As DNA, the CDR3 is TGTGCCAGCAGCCCTGACCCTCTAGAATTAGGAGGGACCCAGTACTTC. Translated: CASSPDPLELGGTQYF.

J is TRBJ2-5 and V is TRBV30; 9 bases agree with TRBD2. The DNA end is a closer match to TRBJ2-7, so the J assignment may be wrong. The CDR3 extends over 15 amino acids. The germline V gene has CDR1 GTSNPN and CDR2 SVGIG (reference sequence). The CDR3 is CAWSVLSGRSAEQYF. The CDR3 bases are TGTGCCTGGAGTGTACTTAGCGGGAGATCGGCCGAGCAGTACTTC.

The chain combines TRBV28 with TRBJ1-2; the match to TRBD1 covers 9 bases. V dropped 4 bases and J dropped 4; count of bases not matched to a gene: 7. Germline V gives CDR1 MDHEN, CDR2 SYDVKM. This CDR3 is 15 amino acids long. CDR3 in amino acids: CASSSPTGGTYGYTF. CDR3 bases: TGTGCCAGCAGTTCTCCGACAGGGGGGACCTATGGCTACACCTTC.

V usage is TRBV5-4 and J usage is TRBJ2-1; 8 nucleotides line up with TRBD2. The CDR3 has 15 amino acids. Trimming took 4 bases from V and 5 from J; bases not matched to a gene: 8. The germline V gene has CDR1 SGHNT and CDR2 YYREEE (reference sequence). CDR3 sequence reads: CASSRGGLADNEQFF. In nucleotides, the CDR3 is TGTGCCAGCAGCCGGGGGGGGCTAGCGGACAATGAGCAGTTCTTC.

The table lists this clone with a count of one. The rearrangement joins TRBV19 to TRBJ2-7; tentatively, D is TRBD1 or TRBD2 (6 bases each). This CDR3 region has 14 residues. Trimming took 3 bases from V and 5 from J, leaving 14 bases between them. CDR1 LNHDA and CDR2 SQIVND come from the germline V gene (reference sequence). CDR3 sequence reads: CASSIGRGADEQYF. The CDR3 coding sequence is TGTGCCAGTAGTATCGGAAGGGGGGCGGACGAGCAGTACTTC.